This TCR beta chain derives from a study of blood T cells in healthy people across ages. General study results and limits: In long-lived donors, naive CD4+ cell counts and diversity exceeded those of aged donors. It was held that diversity estimates obtained from one million T cells represented underestimates.

There are 17 residues in the CDR3. Regarding this clonotype: The antigen is not known. Mismatch with germline at one junction end may stem from a read error.

A second about 7 to 12 cycle PCR used barcoded and J-beta primers. TCRdb re-analysed the 5' RACE reads in MiXCR, keeping a single row per CDR3 protein. The table has around 800,000 distinct CDR3 sequences, roughly 24% seen once. Another study also made use of these data, one on T cells of mothers and their children. From that paper: Detection yielded no persistent microchimeric T cell clones.

The sequence was collected from a boy aged 5 to 17 in good health. The chain has TRBV12-3 or TRBV12-4 and TRBJ2-6; tentatively, D is TRBD1 (6 bases). The specimen was blood. The CDR3 bases are TGTGCCAGCAGCTTAGGACAGACTCTCTCTGGGGCCAACGTCCTGACTTTC. Translating gives CASSLGQTLSGANVLTF.